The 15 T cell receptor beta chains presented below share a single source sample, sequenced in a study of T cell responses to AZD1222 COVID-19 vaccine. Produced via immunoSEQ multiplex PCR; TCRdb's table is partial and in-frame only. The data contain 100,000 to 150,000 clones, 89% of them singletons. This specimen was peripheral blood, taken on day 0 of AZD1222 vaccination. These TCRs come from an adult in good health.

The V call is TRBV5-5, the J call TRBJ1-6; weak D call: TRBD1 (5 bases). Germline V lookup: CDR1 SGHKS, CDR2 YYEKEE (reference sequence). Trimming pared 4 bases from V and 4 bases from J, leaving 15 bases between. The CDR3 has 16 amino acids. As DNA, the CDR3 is TGTGCCAGCAGCGGGGCCGGGGGGTTGTATAATTCACCCCTCCACTTT. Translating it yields CASSGAGGLYNSPLHF.

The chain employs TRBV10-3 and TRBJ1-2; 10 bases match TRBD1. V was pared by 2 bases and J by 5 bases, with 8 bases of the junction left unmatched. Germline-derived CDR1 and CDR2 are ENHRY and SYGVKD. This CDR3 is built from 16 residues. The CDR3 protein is CAISEESGQGNYGYTF. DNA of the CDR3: TGTGCCATCAGTGAGGAGTCGGGACAGGGGAATTATGGCTACACCTTC.

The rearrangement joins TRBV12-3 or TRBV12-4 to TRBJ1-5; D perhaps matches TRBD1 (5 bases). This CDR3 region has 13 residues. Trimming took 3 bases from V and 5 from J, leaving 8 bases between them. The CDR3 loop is CASSFGGDQPQHF. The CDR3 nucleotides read TGTGCCAGCAGTTTTGGGGGTGATCAGCCCCAGCATTTT.

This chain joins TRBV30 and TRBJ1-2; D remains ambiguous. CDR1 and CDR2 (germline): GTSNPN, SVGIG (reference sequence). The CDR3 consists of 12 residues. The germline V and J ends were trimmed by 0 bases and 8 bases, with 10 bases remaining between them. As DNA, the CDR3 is TGTGCCTGGAGTGTGGATGGGCTAGGCTACACCTTC. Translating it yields CAWSVDGLGYTF. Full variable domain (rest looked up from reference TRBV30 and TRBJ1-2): SQTIHQWPATLVQPVGSPLSLECTVEGTSNPNLYWYRQAAGRGLQLLFYSVGIGQISSEVPQNLSASRPQDRQFILSSKKLLLSDSGFYLCAWSVDGLGYTFGSGTRLTVV.

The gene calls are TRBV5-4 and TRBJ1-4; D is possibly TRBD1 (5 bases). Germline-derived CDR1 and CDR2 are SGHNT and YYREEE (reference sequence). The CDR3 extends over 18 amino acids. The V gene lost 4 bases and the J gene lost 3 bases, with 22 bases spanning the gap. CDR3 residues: CASSGGGIVLQANEKLFF. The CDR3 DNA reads TGTGCCAGCAGCGGGGGGGGAATTGTATTACAGGCTAATGAAAAACTGTTTTTT.

CDR3 DNA sequence: TGTGCCAGCAGCGCCAGGAACACCGGGGAGCTGTTTTTT. Its translation: CASSARNTGELFF. This chain joins TRBV9 and TRBJ2-2; no firm D call. Trimming shortened V by 3 bases and J by 1 base, and 4 bases separated the two germline ends. CDR1 and CDR2 from the germline V gene are SGDLS and YYNGEE. This CDR3 is built from 13 residues.

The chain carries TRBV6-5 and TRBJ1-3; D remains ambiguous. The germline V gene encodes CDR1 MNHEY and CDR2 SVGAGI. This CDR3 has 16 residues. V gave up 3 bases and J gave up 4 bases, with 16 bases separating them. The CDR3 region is CASSYSDTILGNTIYF. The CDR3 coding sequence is TGTGCCAGCAGTTATAGTGACACTATTCTCGGAAACACCATATATTTT.

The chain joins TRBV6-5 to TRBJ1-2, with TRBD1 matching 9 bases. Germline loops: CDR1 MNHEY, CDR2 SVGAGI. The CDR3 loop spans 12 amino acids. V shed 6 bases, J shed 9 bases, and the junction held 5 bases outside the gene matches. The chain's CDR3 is CASRGQGGSYTF. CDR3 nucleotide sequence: TGTGCCAGCAGGGGACAGGGAGGAAGCTACACCTTC.

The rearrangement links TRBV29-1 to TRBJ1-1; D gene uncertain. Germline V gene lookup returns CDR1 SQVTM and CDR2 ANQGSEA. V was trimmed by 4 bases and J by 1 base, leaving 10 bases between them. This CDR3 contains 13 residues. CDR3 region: CSVVGQTNTEAFF. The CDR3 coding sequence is TGCAGCGTTGTTGGGCAGACGAACACTGAAGCTTTCTTT. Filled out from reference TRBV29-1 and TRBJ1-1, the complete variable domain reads SAVISQKPSRDICQRGTSLTIQCQVDSQVTMMFWYRQQPGQSLTLIATANQGSEATYESGFVIDKFPISRPNLTFSTLTVSNMSPEDSSIYLCSVVGQTNTEAFFGQGTRLTVV.

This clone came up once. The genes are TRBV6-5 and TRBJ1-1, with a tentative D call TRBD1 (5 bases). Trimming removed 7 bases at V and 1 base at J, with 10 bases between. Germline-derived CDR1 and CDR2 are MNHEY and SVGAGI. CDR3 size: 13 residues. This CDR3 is CASILRGNTEAFF. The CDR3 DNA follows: TGTGCCAGCATCCTAAGGGGGAACACTGAAGCTTTCTTT.

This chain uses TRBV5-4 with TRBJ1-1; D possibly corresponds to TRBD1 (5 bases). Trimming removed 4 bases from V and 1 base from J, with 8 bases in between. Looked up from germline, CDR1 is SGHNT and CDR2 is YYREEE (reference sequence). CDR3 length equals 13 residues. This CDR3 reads CASSIGQNTEAFF. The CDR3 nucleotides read TGTGCCAGCAGCATCGGACAGAACACTGAAGCTTTCTTT.

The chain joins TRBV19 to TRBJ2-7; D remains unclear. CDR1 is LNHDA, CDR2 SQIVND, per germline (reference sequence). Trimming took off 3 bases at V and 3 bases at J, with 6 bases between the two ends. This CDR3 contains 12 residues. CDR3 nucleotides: TGTGCCAGTAGTATGGTCGGCTACGAGCAGTACTTC. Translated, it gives CASSMVGYEQYF.

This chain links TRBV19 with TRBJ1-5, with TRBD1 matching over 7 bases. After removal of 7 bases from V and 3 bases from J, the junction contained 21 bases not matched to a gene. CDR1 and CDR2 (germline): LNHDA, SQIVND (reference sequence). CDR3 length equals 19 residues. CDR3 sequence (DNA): TGTGCCAGTATACATTCTAGGGGGGACAGAGGAATATCCAATCAGCCCCAGCATTTT. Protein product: CASIHSRGDRGISNQPQHF.

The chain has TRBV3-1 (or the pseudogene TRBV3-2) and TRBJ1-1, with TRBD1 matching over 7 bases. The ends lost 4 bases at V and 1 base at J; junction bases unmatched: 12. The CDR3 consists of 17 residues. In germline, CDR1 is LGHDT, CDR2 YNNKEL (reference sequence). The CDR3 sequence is CASSPTSLRTGNTEAFF. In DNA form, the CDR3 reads TGTGCCAGCAGCCCCACCTCCCTCCGGACAGGGAACACTGAAGCTTTCTTT.

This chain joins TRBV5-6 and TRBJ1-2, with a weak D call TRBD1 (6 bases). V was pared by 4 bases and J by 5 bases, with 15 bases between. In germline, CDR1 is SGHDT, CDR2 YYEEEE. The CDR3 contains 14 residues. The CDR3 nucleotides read TGTGCCAGCAGCCCCACCGGACAGTTGTATGGCTACACCTTC. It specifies CASSPTGQLYGYTF.